This T cell receptor (beta chain) is from a study of blood T cell repertoires in COVID-19. The method was immunoSEQ multiplex PCR; TCRdb's version includes in-frame clones alone and lacks a portion of them. Of some 190,000 clones in the sample, about 80% were seen once. Trimming cost V 6 bases and J 3 bases; bases outside gene matches: 10. Germline V gene lookup returns CDR1 SGHDT and CDR2 YYEEEE. The CDR3 totals 15 residues. This chain connects TRBV5-6 to TRBJ1-1, with TRBD1 identical over 8 bases. This clonotype originated in a woman over 75 with COVID-19, enrolled during active disease. Sequenced input: peripheral blood. The CDR3 nucleotides read TGTGCCAGCACACTCACAGGGGGGGGCCACACTGAAGCTTTCTTT. Its translation is CASTLTGGGHTEAFF.